A selection of T cell receptor beta chains follows, all from one sample in a study of cytomegalovirus exposure and HLA in healthy donors. Only in-frame clones appear in the TCRdb table, and some are missing; sequencing was by immunoSEQ multiplex PCR. The repertoire includes roughly 180,000 clones, 80% of them detected once, and 6% to 7.5% sits in the top ten. Sequences were obtained from PBMCs. The receptor set was obtained from a man aged 30 to 39 in good health and CMV-seropositive. Each CDR3 is given with its conserved first and last residue. The order of the fields is V gene, D gene, clone size, J gene, CDR3 DNA, CDR3 protein. D genes are given only for firm matches. Size is stated for part of the rows, as once, few or many counts, or as a class when the clone is expanded.

v_gene: TRBV6-4
d_gene: TRBD2
abundance: .
j_gene: TRBJ2-1
CDR3nt: TGTGCCAGCAGCCCCGGGACTAGCTTCTACAATGAGCAGTTCTTC
CDR3aa: CASSPGTSFYNEQFF

v_gene: TRBV14
d_gene: .
abundance: .
j_gene: TRBJ2-2
CDR3nt: TGTGCCAGCAGGGGACTGGGCTCCGGGGAGCTGTTTTTT
CDR3aa: CASRGLGSGELFF

v_gene: TRBV4-1
d_gene: TRBD1
abundance: .
j_gene: TRBJ1-2
CDR3nt: TGCGCCAGCAGCCAGCAGGGGGTTCAGACCTTC
CDR3aa: CASSQQGVQTF

v_gene: TRBV14
d_gene: .
abundance: once
j_gene: TRBJ1-4
CDR3nt: TGTGCCAGCAGCCCGGGGGAAGGAACTAATGAAAAACTGTTTTTT
CDR3aa: CASSPGEGTNEKLFF

v_gene: TRBV6-1
d_gene: .
abundance: .
j_gene: TRBJ1-5
CDR3nt: TGTGGTACGCGAGAGGGCGAATGGGGGGATCAGCCCCAGCATTTT
CDR3aa: CGTREGEWGDQPQHF

v_gene: TRBV6-6
d_gene: .
abundance: .
j_gene: TRBJ2-2
CDR3nt: TGTGCCACAGCCGGGGGTTACACCGGGGAGCTGTTTTTT
CDR3aa: CATAGGYTGELFF

v_gene: TRBV9
d_gene: .
abundance: once
j_gene: TRBJ1-1
CDR3nt: TGTGCCAGCAGCGTAGCCAGGGGAACTGAAGCTTTCTTT
CDR3aa: CASSVARGTEAFF

v_gene: TRBV7-9
d_gene: TRBD1
abundance: .
j_gene: TRBJ2-7
CDR3nt: TGTGCCAGCAGCCCACGTATAGGACAGGGGGCGAATTCTCGGCACGAGCAGTACTTC
CDR3aa: CASSPRIGQGANSRHEQYF

v_gene: TRBV5-1
d_gene: .
abundance: .
j_gene: TRBJ1-5
CDR3nt: TGCGCCAGCAGCTTGGTGGCAGGGGAACGCCAGCCCCAGCATTTT
CDR3aa: CASSLVAGERQPQHF

v_gene: TRBV5-1
d_gene: TRBD1
abundance: .
j_gene: TRBJ1-1
CDR3nt: TGCGCCAGCCGAACGGACAGGGGGCTTTCTAGGTCTGAAGCTTTCTTT
CDR3aa: CASRTDRGLSRSEAFF

v_gene: TRBV11-3
d_gene: TRBD2
abundance: .
j_gene: TRBJ2-1
CDR3nt: TGTGCCAGCAGCTTAGTCCCGACTAGCGGGGGGGCTAATGAGCAGTTCTTC
CDR3aa: CASSLVPTSGGANEQFF

v_gene: TRBV7-9
d_gene: TRBD1
abundance: .
j_gene: TRBJ1-3
CDR3nt: TGTGCCAGCAGGCAGCCAACAGGGGGCTCTGGAAACACCATATATTTT
CDR3aa: CASRQPTGGSGNTIYF

v_gene: TRBV25-1
d_gene: TRBD1
abundance: .
j_gene: TRBJ1-2
CDR3nt: TGTGCCAGCAGTGACGGGACAGGGGGCAACTATGGCTACACCTTC
CDR3aa: CASSDGTGGNYGYTF

v_gene: TRBV5-1
d_gene: .
abundance: once
j_gene: TRBJ1-1
CDR3nt: TGCGCCAGCAGCCCCCTGGGCTATTCGAACACTGAAGCTTTCTTT
CDR3aa: CASSPLGYSNTEAFF

v_gene: TRBV19
d_gene: TRBD2
abundance: .
j_gene: TRBJ2-1
CDR3nt: TGTGCCAGTAGTATAGCTATAGCGGGGGCCTACAATGAGCAGTTCTTC
CDR3aa: CASSIAIAGAYNEQFF

v_gene: TRBV28
d_gene: .
abundance: .
j_gene: TRBJ2-2
CDR3nt: TGTGCCAGCAGAACTGCTGGGGAGCTGTTTTTT
CDR3aa: CASRTAGELFF

v_gene: TRBV5-1
d_gene: .
abundance: .
j_gene: TRBJ1-6
CDR3nt: TGCGCCAGCAGCTTGGCCACCCCGAGGGCCCCTTATAATTCACCCCTCCACTTT
CDR3aa: CASSLATPRAPYNSPLHF

v_gene: TRBV7-9
d_gene: .
abundance: .
j_gene: TRBJ1-3
CDR3nt: TGTGCCAGCAGCCCCCGGCCAGGGGTTTTTGAAAACACCATATATTTT
CDR3aa: CASSPRPGVFENTIYF

v_gene: TRBV4-3
d_gene: TRBD1
abundance: .
j_gene: TRBJ2-7
CDR3nt: TGCGCCAGCAGCCAAGACCCGGGACAGGGCACCTACGAGCAGTACTTC
CDR3aa: CASSQDPGQGTYEQYF

v_gene: TRBV7-8
d_gene: TRBD1
abundance: .
j_gene: TRBJ2-7
CDR3nt: TGTGCCAGCAGCTCGGGTGGACAGGGGATGGGGGAGCAGTACTTC
CDR3aa: CASSSGGQGMGEQYF

v_gene: TRBV7-9
d_gene: TRBD1
abundance: .
j_gene: TRBJ1-1
CDR3nt: TGTGCCAGCAGCTTATCAGGGGGAACTGAAGCTTTCTTT
CDR3aa: CASSLSGGTEAFF

v_gene: TRBV28
d_gene: TRBD2
abundance: .
j_gene: TRBJ2-1
CDR3nt: TGTGCCAGCAGTTCCACCGGGACTAGCGGATCCAATGAGCAGTTCTTC
CDR3aa: CASSSTGTSGSNEQFF

v_gene: TRBV25-1
d_gene: TRBD1
abundance: few
j_gene: TRBJ2-7
CDR3nt: TGTGCCAGCATCGCCCGGACAGGGAACCACGAGCAGTACTTC
CDR3aa: CASIARTGNHEQYF

v_gene: TRBV6-4
d_gene: TRBD1
abundance: .
j_gene: TRBJ2-5
CDR3nt: TGTGCCAGCAGTACTCCGGGACAGGGGATGGTGGGGACCCAGTACTTC
CDR3aa: CASSTPGQGMVGTQYF

v_gene: TRBV27
d_gene: .
abundance: once
j_gene: TRBJ1-1
CDR3nt: TGTGCCAGCAGTTTAGAGTCCCGGGACGGAGGGCCTGAAGCTTTCTTT
CDR3aa: CASSLESRDGGPEAFF

v_gene: TRBV18
d_gene: .
abundance: .
j_gene: TRBJ1-5
CDR3nt: TGTGCCAGCTCACCAGCCCCAGTACCCAATCAGCCCCAGCATTTT
CDR3aa: CASSPAPVPNQPQHF

v_gene: TRBV11-3
d_gene: .
abundance: .
j_gene: TRBJ1-3
CDR3nt: TGTGCCAGCAGCTTAGTTTCCTCCTCTGGAAACACCATATATTTT
CDR3aa: CASSLVSSSGNTIYF

v_gene: TRBV15
d_gene: .
abundance: .
j_gene: TRBJ1-2
CDR3nt: TGTGCCACCAGCCCCCGGACTCTCTGGCCCTATGGCTACACCTTC
CDR3aa: CATSPRTLWPYGYTF

v_gene: TRBV4-3
d_gene: TRBD1
abundance: few
j_gene: TRBJ1-5
CDR3nt: TGCGCCAGCAGCCAAGGGACAGGGAAGAATCAGCCCCAGCATTTT
CDR3aa: CASSQGTGKNQPQHF

v_gene: TRBV6-1
d_gene: .
abundance: once
j_gene: TRBJ1-2
CDR3nt: TGTGCCAGCAGTGAAGCGATTTGGGGGGGCAGAGGATATGCGGGCTACACCTTC
CDR3aa: CASSEAIWGGRGYAGYTF

v_gene: TRBV28
d_gene: TRBD1
abundance: once
j_gene: TRBJ2-1
CDR3nt: TGTGCCAGCAGTTTTTCGAGGGGGCTTGAGCAGTTCTTC
CDR3aa: CASSFSRGLEQFF

v_gene: TRBV27
d_gene: TRBD2
abundance: .
j_gene: TRBJ2-1
CDR3nt: TGTGCCAGCAGTTCCCCCCGACTAGCGGGGGGGCGAAAGGATGAGCAGTTCTTC
CDR3aa: CASSSPRLAGGRKDEQFF

v_gene: TRBV18
d_gene: .
abundance: .
j_gene: TRBJ2-1
CDR3nt: TGTGCCAGCTCACCAAACGGGAACCTCTACAATGAGCAGTTCTTC
CDR3aa: CASSPNGNLYNEQFF

v_gene: TRBV28
d_gene: TRBD1
abundance: once
j_gene: TRBJ1-2
CDR3nt: TGTGCCAGCAGTCCCGGGACAGGGGGCTATGGCTACACCTTC
CDR3aa: CASSPGTGGYGYTF

v_gene: TRBV5-1
d_gene: .
abundance: .
j_gene: TRBJ2-2
CDR3nt: TGCGCCAGCAGCCCATCGACATTGGGGAACACCGGGGAGCTGTTTTTT
CDR3aa: CASSPSTLGNTGELFF

v_gene: TRBV30
d_gene: .
abundance: .
j_gene: TRBJ2-7
CDR3nt: TGTGCCTGGAAGGCGACGGGAGCCCTCACTTTGGACCGCGAGCAGTACTTC
CDR3aa: CAWKATGALTLDREQYF

v_gene: TRBV5-1
d_gene: TRBD2
abundance: .
j_gene: TRBJ2-7
CDR3nt: TGCGCCAGCAGCCTTACCGGGACTAGCGGGATCGACGAGCAGTACTTC
CDR3aa: CASSLTGTSGIDEQYF

v_gene: TRBV4-1
d_gene: .
abundance: few
j_gene: TRBJ1-4
CDR3nt: TGCGCCAGCAGACCTACAGGGCTTAATGAAAAACTGTTTTTT
CDR3aa: CASRPTGLNEKLFF

v_gene: TRBV18
d_gene: TRBD2
abundance: few
j_gene: TRBJ2-7
CDR3nt: TGTGCCAGCTCAGGACTAGCGGACTCCTACGAGCAGTACTTC
CDR3aa: CASSGLADSYEQYF

v_gene: TRBV2
d_gene: .
abundance: .
j_gene: TRBJ2-1
CDR3nt: TGTGCCAGCGGTTCGGGTAGCGGATGGGAGCAGTTCTTC
CDR3aa: CASGSGSGWEQFF